Listed below are T cell receptor beta chains from one sample, sequenced in a study of CD8 T cells in ankylosing spondylitis. TCRdb fed the 5' RACE reads into MiXCR, producing one record per CDR3 protein. The profile shows tens of thousands of distinct CDR3 sequences, approximately 6% of them singletons. Material: synovial fluid, either unsorted or a sorted T cell fraction (not recorded which). The receptors stem from a male donor with ankylosing spondylitis. Each CDR3 is given with its conserved first and last residue. The order of the fields is J gene, V gene, clone size, D gene, CDR3 DNA, CDR3 protein. A D gene is named only where the DNA matches it firmly. Size values are once, few and many counts, or a class for expanded clones, and some rows have none.

TRBJ2-5 TRBV19 few - TGTGCCAGTAGTAAAGGACTCGACACAGAGACCCAGTACTTC CASSKGLDTETQYF
TRBJ2-5 TRBV25-1 many TRBD1 TGTGCCAGCAGTGCTCAGGGGGAAGAGACCCAGTACTTC CASSAQGEETQYF
TRBJ2-3 TRBV29-1 many TRBD2 TGCAGCGTTAGGCGGGAGGGCCCAGATACGCAGTATTTT CSVRREGPDTQYF
TRBJ2-1 TRBV7-6 few - TGTGCCAGCAGCTTCACCCGTGAGCAGTTCTTC CASSFTREQFF
TRBJ2-2 TRBV7-6 few TRBD1 TGTGCCAGCAGCTTATCCTTACAGGGGGACACCGGGGAGCTGTTTTTT CASSLSLQGDTGELFF
TRBJ1-5 TRBV12-3/TRBV12-4 many - TGTGCCAGCAGGGCGCCGTGGGGGGACGATCAGCCCCAGCATTTT CASRAPWGDDQPQHF
TRBJ2-1 TRBV4-2 few TRBD2 TGTGCCAGCACCCCGGGTCGGTCGGGGAGGGTGGGGGCCTACAATGAGCAGTTCTTC CASTPGRSGRVGAYNEQFF
TRBJ2-7 TRBV2 few TRBD1 TGTGCCAGCAGTGAAAGGGGGACAGAAACTTACGAGCAGTACTTC CASSERGTETYEQYF
TRBJ2-3 TRBV29-1 many - TGCAGCGGGATCAGACGGTACACAGATACGCAGTATTTT CSGIRRYTDTQYF
TRBJ2-5 TRBV13 many TRBD2 TGTGCCAGCAGCGGAAGACTAGCGGGAGGCCTGGGGGAGACCCAGTACTTC CASSGRLAGGLGETQYF
TRBJ2-1 TRBV7-2 many - TGTGCCAGCAGCTTAGCCCAGGGGAGCTCCTACAATGAGCAGTTCTTC CASSLAQGSSYNEQFF
TRBJ2-5 TRBV6-1 many TRBD1 TGTGCCAGCAGGACCGGGACAGTTACAGAGACCCAGTACTTC CASRTGTVTETQYF
TRBJ1-4 TRBV7-9 few TRBD1 TGTGCCAGCAGCTCGGGACAGACGAATGAAAAACTGTTTTTT CASSSGQTNEKLFF
TRBJ2-7 TRBV29-1 many - TGCAGCGTTCAGAGACTCGGATCCTACGAGCAGTACTTC CSVQRLGSYEQYF
TRBJ2-5 TRBV7-3 many - TGTGCCAGCAGCTCCCGGACCCAAGAGACCCAGTACTTC CASSSRTQETQYF
TRBJ2-7 TRBV30 medium-sized TRBD1 TGTGCCTGGGGCCGACAGGGGATGGGCGAGCAGTACTTC CAWGRQGMGEQYF
TRBJ2-7 TRBV19 - - TGTGCCAGTAGTATAGATGCGGAGGACTCCTACGAGCAGTACTTC CASSIDAEDSYEQYF
TRBJ2-5 TRBV29-1 few TRBD1 TGCAGCGTGAAGTGGACAGGGGGTTGGGAGACCCAGTACTTC CSVKWTGGWETQYF
TRBJ2-7 TRBV3-1 - - TGTGCCAGCAGCCAAGAATGGGCCACCTACGAGCAGTACTTC CASSQEWATYEQYF
TRBJ2-7 TRBV7-2 - TRBD2 TGTGCCAGCAGCTTAGACGGGGGGTTCAGAAACGAGCAGTACTTC CASSLDGGFRNEQYF
TRBJ2-1 TRBV24-1 few - TGTGCCACCAAAGGGACATTCCTGGACAATGAGCAGTTCTTC CATKGTFLDNEQFF
TRBJ2-2 TRBV5-6 many TRBD2 TGTGCCAGCAGTCAAGGACTAGTCGCCACCGGGGAGCTGTTTTTT CASSQGLVATGELFF
TRBJ2-2 TRBV29-1 many TRBD1 TGCAGCGTTCGACAGGGCATCACCGGGGAGCTGTTTTTT CSVRQGITGELFF
TRBJ2-2 TRBV29-1 - - TGCAGCGTATACGGGAGCCAAAACACCGGGGAGCTGTTTTTT CSVYGSQNTGELFF
TRBJ2-5 TRBV5-6 many - TGTGCCAGCAGCTTGGTTATGCGCGATCTAGCGAGACAGACCCAGTACTTC CASSLVMRDLARQTQYF
TRBJ2-7 TRBV5-8 many - TGTGCCAGCAGCTACGAGCAGTACTTC CASSYEQYF
TRBJ2-3 TRBV28 - - TGTGCCAGCAGTACCTCCGGGGGCGGGGGAGGGGATACGCAGTATTTT CASSTSGGGGGDTQYF
TRBJ2-5 TRBV2 many TRBD2 TGTGCCAGCAGGCGGACTAGCGGCCAAGAGACCCAGTACTTC CASRRTSGQETQYF
TRBJ2-2 TRBV15 many TRBD1 TGTGCCACCAGCGGACAGGGGGCGAACACCGGGGAGCTGTTTTTT CATSGQGANTGELFF
TRBJ2-5 TRBV29-1 many TRBD2 TGCAGCGTTATAGGACTAGCGGGAGCAAAGGAGACCCAGTACTTC CSVIGLAGAKETQYF
TRBJ2-1 TRBV28 many TRBD2 TGTGCCAGCAGTTCGACTAGCGATCTCAATGAGCAGTTCTTC CASSSTSDLNEQFF
TRBJ2-2 TRBV7-2 medium-sized - TGTGCCAGCAGCAAGACAAAGGCCGGGGAGCTGTTTTTT CASSKTKAGELFF
TRBJ2-1 TRBV3-1 - - TGTGCCAGCAGCCAAGATCTGGTCTCCTACAATGAGCAGTTCTTC CASSQDLVSYNEQFF
TRBJ1-4 TRBV5-5 many - TGTGCCAGCAGCTTGGTTTCGGACAACGAAAAACTGTTTTTT CASSLVSDNEKLFF
TRBJ2-1 TRBV29-1 many - TGCAGCGTTGAAAGTCTAGTGATGGGAGAGCAGTTCTTC CSVESLVMGEQFF
TRBJ2-7 TRBV7-3 many - TGTGCCAGCAGCTCATCGTTCGGGACCGACCTGTACTTC CASSSSFGTDLYF
TRBJ2-3 TRBV20-1 many TRBD2 TGCAGTGCAGCCTCTAGCGGGAGGGCCGCAGATACGCAGTATTTT CSAASSGRAADTQYF
TRBJ2-3 TRBV5-1 many TRBD2 TGCGCCAGCAGAGGCGGGAGGGCCGCAGATACGCAGTATTTT CASRGGRAADTQYF
TRBJ1-6 TRBV12-3/TRBV12-4 many TRBD1 TGTGCCAGCAGTTTCCGGGACAGGGGAAATTCACCCCTCCACTTT CASSFRDRGNSPLHF
TRBJ2-3 TRBV28 - - TGTGCCAGCAGTACGGACTGGAGACATACGCAGTATTTT CASSTDWRHTQYF
TRBJ2-3 TRBV5-6 - - TGTGCCAGCAGCTTGGCGTCAGGGGCCACAGATACGCAGTATTTT CASSLASGATDTQYF
TRBJ2-7 TRBV6-2/TRBV6-3 - - TGTGCCAGCAGTTTGGAGCGGAGCTACGAGCAGTACTTC CASSLERSYEQYF
TRBJ2-3 TRBV9 - TRBD2 TGTGCCAGCAGCGGAGGGCGGGAGGGCCTCACAGATACGCAGTATTTT CASSGGREGLTDTQYF
TRBJ2-7 TRBV5-4 - TRBD1 TGTGCCAGCAGCGGGACCCGCAGGGGGCAGGACGAGCAGTACTTC CASSGTRRGQDEQYF
TRBJ1-2 TRBV5-1 few - TGCGCCAGCAGCTTGGTCTCAGTTCCTAACTATGGCTACACCTTC CASSLVSVPNYGYTF
TRBJ2-7 TRBV5-1 few - TGCGCCAGCAGCTTGGAAAGGGCTCCTATAGACGAGCAGTACTTC CASSLERAPIDEQYF
TRBJ1-1 TRBV28 - TRBD1 TGTGCCAGCTCACTCGCCGACAGGGTCGGATACGCTGAAGCTTTCTTT CASSLADRVGYAEAFF
TRBJ2-7 TRBV6-1 few - TGTGCCAGCAGTATAGGCAGGGAATCCTACGAGCAGTACTTC CASSIGRESYEQYF
TRBJ1-1 TRBV9 many - TGTGCCAGCAGCGTAGGATGGGGCTCTGAAGCTTTCTTT CASSVGWGSEAFF
TRBJ2-5 TRBV7-9 many - TGTGCCAGCAGCTTCCTCACGACGTTTCAAGAGACCCAGTACTTC CASSFLTTFQETQYF
TRBJ2-1 TRBV7-6 many - TGTGCCAGCTGCCTTGGGCGGGCATCTAACAATGAGCAGTTCTTC CASCLGRASNNEQFF
TRBJ2-1 TRBV5-1 many - TGCGCCAGCAGCTTGGTTTTGGAGTACAATGAGCAGTTCTTC CASSLVLEYNEQFF
TRBJ2-6 TRBV6-2/TRBV6-3 - TRBD1 TGTGCCAGCGGTCGGGGACAGGGGTTTTCTGGGGCCAACGTCCTGACTTTC CASGRGQGFSGANVLTF
TRBJ2-1 TRBV11-2 many - TGTGCCAGCACCCCTTTTCTGAGCTCCTACAATGAGCAGTTCTTC CASTPFLSSYNEQFF
TRBJ2-3 TRBV20-1 many TRBD1 TGCAGTGCTAGGGACGACAGGGGCGGGACAGATACGCAGTATTTT CSARDDRGGTDTQYF
TRBJ2-2 TRBV12-3/TRBV12-4 many - TGTGCCAGCAGTTTTCAGGGAGAGAGTTACACCGGGGAGCTGTTTTTT CASSFQGESYTGELFF